This TCR beta chain was found in a study of cytomegalovirus exposure and HLA in healthy donors. At the level of the study: Unique TCRs numbering around 85 million, obtained from HLA-typed donors, made up an early data release.

This CDR3 is 15 amino acids long. Per the germline V gene, CDR1 is MGHRA and CDR2 is YSYEKL. V was trimmed by 5 bases and J by 0 bases, leaving 8 bases between them. The primer mix had 60 Vbeta and 13 Jbeta primers. TCRdb's table, derived via immunoSEQ multiplex PCR, lists solely in-frame clones and lacks some. The sample records roughly 130,000 clones, around 77% being singletons. Study findings and constraints: From TCR beta sequences, most subjects' HLA-A and HLA-B alleles were reportedly predicted accurately. Association of a missense DCLRE1C variant with TCR beta V- and J-gene trimming was reported in a later analysis.

A word on this clone: Its specificity is unknown.

This rearrangement joins TRBV4-1 to TRBJ2-6; D is possibly TRBD2 (5 bases). The receptor comes from a woman aged 45 to 65 in good health and CMV-seronegative. The specimen sequenced was PBMCs. The CDR3 sequence is CASSFRDSGANVLTF. CDR3 DNA sequence: TGCGCCAGCAGCTTCCGGGACTCTGGGGCCAACGTCCTGACTTTC.